The 6 T cell receptor beta chains reported below all come from one sample, sequenced in a study of blood T cell repertoires in COVID-19. Data came from immunoSEQ multiplex PCR; TCRdb stores just in-frame clones and leaves some out. The sample lists roughly 180,000 clones; roughly four fifths were seen once. The source material was PBMCs or T cells enriched from blood (not recorded which). Receptors were obtained from a man aged 35 to 55 who had recovered from COVID-19.

CDR3 DNA: TGTGCCAGCAGCCCCTATACGAGCTCTGGAAACACCATATATTTT. Translating it yields CASSPYTSSGNTIYF. This chain uses TRBV9 with TRBJ1-3; no clear D. The CDR3 contains 15 residues. Trimming took 4 bases from V and 0 from J, leaving 11 bases between them. CDR1 and CDR2 from the germline V gene are SGDLS and YYNGEE.

J is TRBJ2-7 and V is TRBV27; 10 nucleotides align to TRBD2. Germline V gene sequence: CDR1 MNHEY, CDR2 SMNVEV (reference sequence). This CDR3 comprises 15 residues. V lost 4 bases and J lost 4; bases outside the gene matches: 7. CDR3 DNA sequence: TGTGCCAGCAGTTCAGGAGGACTAGCGGTTTACGAGCAGTACTTC. Its protein is CASSSGGLAVYEQYF.

This chain uses TRBV2 with TRBJ1-2; weak D call: TRBD1 (6 bases). V lost 6 bases and J 8 bases, leaving 13 bases between the germline ends. The CDR3 is 12 residues long. Per germline, CDR1 SNHLY and CDR2 FYNNEI. Here the CDR3 reads CASRSGDWGYTF. DNA for the CDR3: TGTGCCAGCAGATCAGGGGATTGGGGCTACACCTTC.

This chain links TRBV29-1 with TRBJ1-2; tentative D call: TRBD1 (6 bases). The CDR3 covers 12 residues. Trimming took 2 bases from V and 8 from J, leaving 12 bases between them. CDR1 SQVTM and CDR2 ANQGSEA come from the germline V gene. This CDR3 reads CSVEKTGLGYTF. The CDR3 DNA reads as TGCAGCGTTGAAAAGACAGGCCTCGGCTACACCTTC.

As concerns this clone: Compared with germline, one end of the junction differs, possibly owing to a read error. This sequence joins TRBV6-5 and TRBJ2-1; the match to TRBD2 covers 13 bases. Germline CDR1 and CDR2: MNHEY and SVGAGI. This CDR3 contains 14 residues. CDR3 coding DNA: TGTGCCAGCACCGTGACTAGCGGGAGGCATCCGGCGCTCTTC. It is translated as CASTVTSGRHPALF.

This chain uses TRBV5-4 with TRBJ1-1; D gene uncertain. Germline CDR1 and CDR2: SGHNT and YYREEE (reference sequence). The CDR3 runs to 12 residues. V was cut by 8 bases and J by 3 bases, with 11 bases left in between. CDR3 sequence (DNA): TGTGCCAGTCAGAGGTGGGACACTGAAGCTTTCTTT. Translating it yields CASQRWDTEAFF.